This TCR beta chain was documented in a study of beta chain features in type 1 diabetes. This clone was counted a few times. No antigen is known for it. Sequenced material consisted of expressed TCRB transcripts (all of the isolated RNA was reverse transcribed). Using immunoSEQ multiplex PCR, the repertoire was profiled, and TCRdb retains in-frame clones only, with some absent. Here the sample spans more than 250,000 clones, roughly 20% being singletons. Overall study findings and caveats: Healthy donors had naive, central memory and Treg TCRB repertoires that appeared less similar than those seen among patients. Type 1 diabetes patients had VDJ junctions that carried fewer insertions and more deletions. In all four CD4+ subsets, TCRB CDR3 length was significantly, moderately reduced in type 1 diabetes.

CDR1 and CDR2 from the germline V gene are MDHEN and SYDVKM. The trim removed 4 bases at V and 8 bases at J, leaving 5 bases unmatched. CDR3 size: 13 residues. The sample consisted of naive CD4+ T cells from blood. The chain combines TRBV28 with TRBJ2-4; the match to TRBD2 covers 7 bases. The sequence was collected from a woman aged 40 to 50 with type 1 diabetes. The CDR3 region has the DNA TGTGCCAGCAGTTGGAGCGGGAACGACATTCAGTACTTC. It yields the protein CASSWSGNDIQYF.